These 5 T cell receptor beta chains came from one sample sequenced in a study of blood T cell repertoires in COVID-19. Only in-frame clones appear in the TCRdb table, and some are missing; sequencing was by immunoSEQ multiplex PCR. The table lists roughly 27,000 clones, 80% to 90% of them singletons, with around a tenth in the top ten. Sequenced: peripheral blood. These receptors were obtained from a human donor in a cohort sampled during active COVID-19.

The V and J genes are TRBV21-1 and TRBJ1-6; TRBD1, the table's D call, lacks a check against the DNA. TRBV21-1 is flagged as a pseudogene. The CDR3 is 20 residues long. The CDR3 protein is CASSLNEKGSRTGGNSPLHF. The CDR3 region has the DNA TGTGCCAGCAGCCTTAATGAAAAGGGCTCCCGGACAGGAGGTAATTCACCCCTCCACTTT.

This sequence joins TRBV6-5 and TRBJ2-7; 10 nucleotides match TRBD1. The CDR3 covers 15 residues. V lost 1 base, J lost 4 bases, and 4 bases stayed unmatched. Germline V gene lookup returns CDR1 MNHEY and CDR2 SVGAGI. The CDR3 DNA reads as TGTGCCAGCAGTTACTTGACAGGGGGCGTATACGAGCAGTACTTC. It is translated as CASSYLTGGVYEQYF.

The chain recombines TRBV12-3 or TRBV12-4 with TRBJ1-5; D is undetermined. Trimming pared 6 bases from V and 1 base from J, leaving 7 bases between. This CDR3 comprises 13 residues. The CDR3 protein is CASSPVSNQPQHF. CDR3 DNA: TGTGCCAGCAGCCCTGTGAGCAATCAGCCCCAGCATTTT.

This clone was recorded a few times. This chain joins TRBV11-2 and TRBJ1-6; no reliable D call. The V gene lost 1 base and the J gene lost 3 bases, with 10 bases spanning the gap. The CDR3 contains 16 residues. Germline values: CDR1 SGHAT, CDR2 FQNNGV. The CDR3 nucleotides are TGTGCCAGCAGCTTAGTCTCCAGCGACTATAATTCACCCCTCCACTTT. This translates into CASSLVSSDYNSPLHF.

The rearrangement uses TRBV5-1 and TRBJ2-2; the match to TRBD1 covers 8 bases. V trimming: 0 bases; J trimming: 7 bases; junction bases outside the gene matches: 5. This CDR3 comprises 15 residues. CDR1 is SGHRS, CDR2 YFSETQ, per germline. CDR3: CASSLGQGAGGELFF. CDR3 nucleotides: TGCGCCAGCAGCTTGGGCCAGGGGGCAGGCGGGGAGCTGTTTTTT. Complete variable domain (other parts from reference TRBV5-1 and TRBJ2-2): KAGVTQTPRYLIKTRGQQVTLSCSPISGHRSVSWYQQTPGQGLQFLFEYFSETQRNKGNFPGRFSGRQFSNSRSEMNVSTLELGDSALYLCASSLGQGAGGELFFGEGSRLTVL.